The present T cell receptor beta chain was sequenced within a study of blood T cell repertoires in COVID-19. Study at large: T cells, B-cell-depleted T cells, or PBMCs supplied cDNA or gDNA.

In germline, CDR1 is ENHRY, CDR2 SYGVKD. The V segment lost 0 bases and the J segment 1 base; nucleotides outside the gene matches: 8. The CDR3 is 18 residues long. In the original analysis: From reference gene primer amplification, estimates of nucleated cell counts were derived. Sequenced by immunoSEQ multiplex PCR; TCRdb stores in-frame clones only, minus some. V and J calls and clone size are those listed in that table; D and trimming were worked out from the DNA. The sample consists of about 270,000 clones, 91% of them appearing once. All exposed participants met a person with COVID-19 within 2 weeks before entering the study. This clone was seen a single time.

V gene TRBV10-3 combines with J gene TRBJ2-1, with TRBD2 identical over 8 bases. Sample: PBMCs or T cells enriched from blood (not recorded which). This TCR was recovered from a man aged 35 to 55 who had been exposed to COVID-19. For the CDR3, the DNA is TGTGCCATCAGTGAGTCTTACGGGAGGGTCCTTTCCTACAATGAGCAGTTCTTC. Amino acid sequence: CAISESYGRVLSYNEQFF.